The subject of this entry is one T cell receptor beta chain. Original processing notes: By means of reference gene primer amplification, nucleated cell counts were estimated. TCRdb's table, derived via immunoSEQ multiplex PCR, lists solely in-frame clones and lacks some. V, J and clone size were drawn from that table, and D and trimming were deduced from the DNA. Here the sample spans around 370,000 clones, approximately 90% being singletons. The J segment lost 8 bases and the V segment lost 3 bases, leaving 9 bases of the junction unmatched. Germline CDR1 is SGHNT and CDR2 is YENEEA. CDR3 size: 15 residues. This sample stems from a study of blood T cell repertoires in COVID-19. Study-level background: There were acute and convalescent COVID-19 samples, and they came from the United States, Italy and Spain. The analysed material was cDNA or gDNA that came from T cells, B-cell-depleted T cells, or PBMCs.

This clonotype was sampled from a young woman who had recovered from COVID-19. Material: peripheral blood. The chain recombines TRBV11-3 with TRBJ1-4, with 7 bases aligning to TRBD1. CDR3 residues: CASSFRQGAGEKLFF. CDR3 DNA sequence: TGTGCCAGCAGCTTCCGACAGGGAGCCGGCGAAAAACTGTTTTTT.